This T cell receptor beta chain was sequenced during a study of cytomegalovirus exposure and HLA in healthy donors. With regard to this clone: Its antigen is unidentified.

Points from the study as a whole: The authors later found TCR association rates varying by HLA locus, with DRB1 most and HLA-C fewest. Among the CMV-associated chains, a few were confirmed in vitro as specific for CMV antigens.

Trimming took off 5 bases at V and 6 bases at J, with 14 bases between the two ends. The CDR3 totals 14 residues. CDR1 is SGHTA and CDR2 is FQGTGA in the germline V gene. Regarding donors, all were healthy bone marrow donors. 13 Jbeta primers and 60 Vbeta primers were used for the PCR. Profiling relied on immunoSEQ multiplex PCR, and the TCRdb table lists in-frame clones only, not all of them. The sample lists 150,000 to 200,000 clones; nearly 80% were seen once. The sequencing input was PBMCs. This chain joins TRBV7-3 and TRBJ2-1; a weak D match, TRBD2 (6 bases). The receptor's source is a woman in her thirties or forties in good health and CMV-seronegative. The CDR3 reads CASSPGLTSNEQFF. The CDR3 DNA follows: TGTGCCAGCAGCCCAGGACTAACATCCAATGAGCAGTTCTTC.